Below are 9 T cell receptor beta chains sequenced from a single sample in a study of shared clonotypes between healthy human individuals. Sequenced by immunoSEQ multiplex PCR; TCRdb stores in-frame clones only, minus some. In the table there are around 990,000 clones, roughly 80% of which are singletons. The sample consisted of memory CD4+ T cells from PBMCs. Noted subset: CD45RA-negative fraction. The receptor set was obtained from a man aged 18 to 29 in good health. Some clones in this sample may be carry-over from other donors' samples.

The chain joins TRBV9 to TRBJ2-2; D is perhaps TRBD1 (6 bases). Trimming shortened V by 0 bases and J by 3 bases, and 9 bases separated the two germline ends. This CDR3 has 15 amino acids. Germline assignment: CDR1 SGDLS and CDR2 YYNGEE. Written as DNA, the CDR3 is TGTGCCAGCAGCGTAGGGGGGCTTGACACCGGGGAGCTGTTTTTT. Protein product: CASSVGGLDTGELFF.

The V call is TRBV7-3, the J call TRBJ2-5; TRBD1 might be the D (5 bases). The CDR3 runs to 13 residues. Germline lookup yields CDR1 SGHTA and CDR2 FQGTGA. The ends were cut back, 5 bases at V and 1 base at J, with 8 bases in the middle. CDR3 coding DNA: TGTGCCAGCAGCGCCCAGGGCCAAGAGACCCAGTACTTC. It specifies CASSAQGQETQYF.

With respect to this clone: The identical CDR3 is also encoded by other nucleotide sequences in the sample. The rearrangement uses TRBV6-5 and TRBJ1-5; no reliable D call. The CDR3 extends over 13 amino acids. Deletions cut 2 bases from V and 5 bases from J, with 7 bases between. The V gene's germline CDR1 is MNHEY and CDR2 SVGAGI. CDR3 sequence (DNA): TGTGCCAGCAGTTACAAGAGGGATCAGCCCCAGCATTTT. Translation gives CASSYKRDQPQHF.

J is TRBJ2-1 and V is TRBV5-4; D is tentatively TRBD1 or TRBD2 (5 bases each). The CDR3 is 13 residues long. Germline lookup yields CDR1 SGHNT and CDR2 YYREEE (reference sequence). V was shortened by 3 bases and J by 7 bases, with 11 bases between the two germline ends. CDR3 loop: CASSWGSRNEQFF. CDR3 DNA: TGTGCCAGCAGCTGGGGGTCGCGGAATGAGCAGTTCTTC.

The chain is built from TRBV5-5 and TRBJ2-3; 8 positions match TRBD2. V dropped 3 bases and J dropped 1; count of bases not matched to a gene: 4. Germline lookup yields CDR1 SGHKS and CDR2 YYEKEE (reference sequence). This CDR3 has 15 amino acids. CDR3 sequence (DNA): TGTGCCAGCAGCTCCGGGACTAGGGGCACAGATACGCAGTATTTT. Its protein is CASSSGTRGTDTQYF.

This chain uses TRBV9 with TRBJ2-5; maybe TRBD1 (6 bases). From germline, CDR1 is SGDLS and CDR2 YYNGEE. The CDR3 is 14 residues long. Trimming removed 3 bases from V and 5 bases from J, with 14 bases in between. This CDR3 is CASSARGTTETQYF. CDR3 DNA: TGTGCCAGCAGCGCCCGTGGGACAACGGAGACCCAGTACTTC.

The J gene is TRBJ1-3, the V gene TRBV6-1; 7 bases fit TRBD1. Germline CDR1 MNHNS, CDR2 SASEGT. The CDR3 runs 16 residues. J gave up 0 bases and V 3 bases, and 5 bases lay outside the gene matches. The CDR3 DNA is TGTGCCAGCAGTGAGACAGGGAGGAACTCTGGAAACACCATATATTTT. This codes for CASSETGRNSGNTIYF.

V gene TRBV2 combines with J gene TRBJ2-4; 11 bases are shared with TRBD2. Germline trimming cut 8 bases from V and 8 bases from J; bases unmatched to any gene: 11. This CDR3 is 15 amino acids long. Germline CDR1 SNHLY, CDR2 FYNNEI. The CDR3: CASRSPGTSGDIQYF. CDR3 nucleotides: TGTGCCAGCCGAAGTCCCGGGACTAGCGGAGACATTCAGTACTTC. Supplemented by reference TRBV2 and TRBJ2-4, the full variable domain reads EPEVTQTPSHQVTQMGQEVILRCVPISNHLYFYWYRQILGQKVEFLVSFYNNEISEKSEIFDDQFSVERPDGSNFTLKIRSTKLEDSAMYFCASRSPGTSGDIQYFGAGTRLSVL.

This chain uses TRBV6-5 with TRBJ2-7; the match to TRBD2 covers 7 bases. Germline CDR1 is MNHEY and CDR2 is SVGAGI. This CDR3 spans 15 amino acids. V trimming: 10 bases; J trimming: 2 bases; junction bases outside the gene matches: 14. For the CDR3, the DNA is TGTGCCATCAGCGACGCACTAGCGCAAGCCTACGAGCAGTACTTC. This translates into CAISDALAQAYEQYF.